The 20 T cell receptor beta chains below all came from one sample that was sequenced in a study of T cell responses to AZD1222 COVID-19 vaccine (TCRdb year 2021). What the time point label conveys for this sample: about 28 days (+/-7) after the second vaccine dose. The treatment or condition label, as the study defines it: meningococcal conjugate vaccine given as trial control. Libraries came from the immunoSEQ multiplex PCR assay. The table comes from immuneACCESS by way of TCRdb, which keeps in-frame sequences with V and J called. Part of the clones is missing from these tables; in studies checked, under half for an unresolved V gene and the rest for unknown reasons. The sample yields 80,000 or so clones; around 80% were counted once. The ten largest clonotypes hold roughly 28% of the sample. The source was peripheral blood, collected 28 days after the second dose of the MenACWY control vaccine. The receptors shown here come from an adult who received the MenACWY meningococcal vaccine as a control.

The genes are TRBV19 and TRBJ1-5; a possible D gene is TRBD1 (5 bases). CDR1 and CDR2 (germline): LNHDA, SQIVND (reference sequence). The germline V and J ends were trimmed by 2 bases and 3 bases, with 8 bases remaining between them. The CDR3 runs 14 residues. This CDR3 reads CASSIRGYNQPQHF. As DNA, the CDR3 is TGTGCCAGTAGTATAAGGGGATACAATCAGCCCCAGCATTTT.

This sequence joins TRBV18 and TRBJ2-1; 8 positions agree with TRBD1. J lost 5 bases, V lost 3 bases, and 3 bases had no gene match. Germline lookup yields CDR1 KGHSH and CDR2 LQKENI. The length of the CDR3 is 14 residues. This CDR3 is CASSPRTGHNEQFF. The CDR3 DNA sequence: TGTGCCAGCTCACCCCGGACAGGGCACAATGAGCAGTTCTTC.

This clone was recorded a few times. J is TRBJ1-1 and V is TRBV4-2; TRBD1 might be the D (6 bases). The CDR3 loop spans 20 amino acids. Per germline, CDR1 LGHNA and CDR2 YNFKEQ. Trimming left V 1 base short and J 7 bases short, with 31 bases between. CDR3 residues: CASSQGSLGVGSNRAREAFF. The CDR3 region has the DNA TGTGCCAGCAGCCAAGGATCCCTAGGGGTCGGATCAAACAGGGCCCGTGAAGCTTTCTTT.

In this sample, this clone turned up once. The rearrangement uses TRBV5-1 and TRBJ2-7; no clear D gene. V shed 0 bases and J shed 6 bases, with 7 bases lying between them. CDR3 length: 12 amino acids. Germline V gives CDR1 SGHRS, CDR2 YFSETQ. The CDR3 coding sequence is TGCGCCAGCAGCTTGGCCAAGGGCGAGCAGTACTTC. Protein: CASSLAKGEQYF.

The chain employs TRBV15 and TRBJ2-3; D unresolved. CDR1 and CDR2 (germline): LNHNV, YYDKDF (reference sequence). The V gene lost 3 bases and the J gene lost 2 bases, with 18 bases spanning the gap. CDR3 length: 17 amino acids. The CDR3 reads CATSSLDGSTFTDTQYF. The CDR3 DNA reads TGTGCCACCAGCAGTTTAGACGGCAGTACTTTCACAGATACGCAGTATTTT.

The rearrangement links TRBV6-5 to TRBJ2-3, with D unclear. Germline CDR1 and CDR2: MNHEY and SVGAGI. The CDR3 has 15 residues. V lost 2 bases and J lost 7, with 16 bases in between. CDR3 residues: CASSYPSIDIYTQYF. CDR3 in DNA: TGTGCCAGCAGTTACCCGAGCATAGACATATATACGCAGTATTTT.

CDR3: CASSLKGGTEAFF. In DNA, the CDR3 is TGTGCCAGCAGCTTAAAGGGAGGGACTGAAGCTTTCTTT. The chain carries TRBV7-3 and TRBJ1-1; D unclear. The CDR3 loop spans 13 amino acids. CDR1 and CDR2 (germline): SGHTA, FQGTGA. Trimming took off 1 base at V and 5 bases at J, with 8 bases between the two ends.

The V call is TRBV18, the J call TRBJ2-1; the match to TRBD1 covers 10 bases. The germline V gene encodes CDR1 KGHSH and CDR2 LQKENI. V gave up 6 bases and J gave up 3 bases; unmatched junction bases: 8. The CDR3 spans 16 residues. In DNA form, the CDR3 reads TGTGCCAGCTCGCCAGCCCGGACAGGGGGCTACAATGAGCAGTTCTTC. It encodes CASSPARTGGYNEQFF.

The chain joins TRBV30 to TRBJ2-5, with a possible D match to TRBD2 (7 bases). The CDR3 has 13 residues. Germline-derived CDR1 and CDR2 are GTSNPN and SVGIG (reference sequence). V was trimmed by 4 bases and J by 5 bases, leaving 14 bases between them. The CDR3 region has the DNA TGTGCCTGGAATGCGGGGGCGGGGGAGACCCAGTACTTC. Its translation: CAWNAGAGETQYF.

This chain uses TRBV9 with TRBJ1-1, with 7 bases aligning to TRBD1. The CDR3 sequence is 15 residues long. Trimming at V came to 0 bases and at J to 2 bases, leaving 4 bases not matched to a gene. Per the germline V gene, CDR1 is SGDLS and CDR2 is YYNGEE. CDR3 residues: CASSVVQGINTEAFF. In nucleotides, the CDR3 is TGTGCCAGCAGCGTAGTACAGGGGATAAACACTGAAGCTTTCTTT.

The rearrangement joins TRBV19 to TRBJ1-5; no reliable D call. The germline CDR1 and CDR2 sequences are LNHDA and SQIVND (reference sequence). V was cut by 9 bases and J by 2 bases, with 8 bases left in between. This CDR3 is 12 amino acids long. The CDR3 DNA reads as TGTGCCAGCGGGGTTGGCAATCAGCCCCAGCATTTT. Translated: CASGVGNQPQHF.

This clone was detected many times. The same CDR3 is also encoded by other DNA sequences in this sample. The rearrangement uses TRBV5-1 and TRBJ1-5; no reliable D call. This CDR3 is 13 amino acids long. The V gene lost 0 bases and the J gene lost 0 bases, with 1 base spanning the gap. Looked up from germline, CDR1 is SGHRS and CDR2 is YFSETQ. The CDR3: CASSLDSNQPQHF. The CDR3 nucleotides read TGCGCCAGCAGCTTGGATAGCAATCAGCCCCAGCATTTT. The entire variable domain, with the rest obtained from reference TRBV5-1 and TRBJ1-5, is as follows: KAGVTQTPRYLIKTRGQQVTLSCSPISGHRSVSWYQQTPGQGLQFLFEYFSETQRNKGNFPGRFSGRQFSNSRSEMNVSTLELGDSALYLCASSLDSNQPQHFGDGTRLSIL.

The chain recombines TRBV20-1 with TRBJ1-2; TRBD1 matches at 8 bases. V lost 3 bases, J lost 7 bases, and 10 bases stayed unmatched. Germline V lookup: CDR1 DFQATT, CDR2 SNEGSKA (reference sequence). The CDR3 contains 14 residues. This CDR3 is CSASRGQGAPGYTF. CDR3 bases: TGCAGTGCTAGTAGAGGGCAGGGGGCTCCTGGCTACACCTTC.

This chain joins TRBV6-1 and TRBJ1-1; D is ambiguous. The germline V and J ends were trimmed by 2 bases and 1 base, with 2 bases remaining between them. The CDR3 has 12 residues. The V gene's germline CDR1 is MNHNS and CDR2 SASEGT. The CDR3 here is CASSEKNTEAFF. The CDR3 DNA follows: TGTGCCAGCAGTGAAAAGAACACTGAAGCTTTCTTT.

J is TRBJ1-4 and V is TRBV6-5; 7 bases are shared with TRBD1. Trimming at V came to 6 bases and at J to 7 bases, leaving 8 bases not matched to a gene. The CDR3 has 14 residues. The V gene's germline CDR1 is MNHEY and CDR2 SVGAGI. The CDR3 coding sequence is TGTGCCAGCAGAAACAGGGGAAGAGTTGAAAAACTGTTTTTT. Protein: CASRNRGRVEKLFF.

V usage is TRBV5-8 and J usage is TRBJ2-5; the D gene is possibly TRBD2 (7 bases). V lost 0 bases and J 4 bases, leaving 13 bases between the germline ends. There are 15 residues in the CDR3. The germline V gene has CDR1 SGHTS and CDR2 YDEGEE. In DNA form, the CDR3 reads TGTGCCAGCAGCTTGGCTACGGGGGGCCGAGAGACCCAGTACTTC. Its translation: CASSLATGGRETQYF.

The table lists this clone with a count of one. Germline and junction disagree at one end, which may indicate a read error. The chain uses TRBV12-3 or TRBV12-4 and TRBJ2-2; D tentatively fits TRBD1 or TRBD2 (6 bases each). The CDR3 is 13 residues long. The CDR3 region is CASTLGGIGELFF. CDR3 sequence (DNA): TGTGCCAGCACTTTAGGGGGGATCGGGGAGCTGTTTTTT.

The CDR3 spells CASSRDPRLAGNTDTQYF. The CDR3 DNA reads as TGTGCCAGCAGCCGAGACCCCCGGCTAGCGGGAAACACAGATACGCAGTATTTT. The V call is TRBV7-8, the J call TRBJ2-3, with 9 bases lining up with TRBD2. Per the germline V gene, CDR1 is SGHVS and CDR2 is FQNEAQ. The CDR3 extends over 18 amino acids. V lost 5 bases, J lost 2 bases, and 14 bases stayed unmatched.

This chain connects TRBV14 to TRBJ2-7, with 9 bases fitting TRBD1. Trimming at V came to 0 bases and at J to 12 bases, leaving 6 bases not matched to a gene. CDR3 length: 13 residues. Germline loops: CDR1 SGHDN, CDR2 FVKESK. Here the CDR3 reads CASSQDLGTGRYF. The CDR3 DNA reads as TGTGCCAGCAGCCAAGATCTCGGGACAGGGCGGTACTTC.

For this clone: Distinct nucleotide sequences in the sample also encode this CDR3. The chain links TRBV28 to TRBJ1-5; D call uncertain. The CDR3 spans 12 residues. V lost 7 bases, J lost 0 bases, and 4 bases lay in between. Germline loops: CDR1 MDHEN, CDR2 SYDVKM. CDR3 sequence reads: CASISSNQPQHF. The CDR3 DNA follows: TGTGCCAGCATCTCTAGCAATCAGCCCCAGCATTTT.